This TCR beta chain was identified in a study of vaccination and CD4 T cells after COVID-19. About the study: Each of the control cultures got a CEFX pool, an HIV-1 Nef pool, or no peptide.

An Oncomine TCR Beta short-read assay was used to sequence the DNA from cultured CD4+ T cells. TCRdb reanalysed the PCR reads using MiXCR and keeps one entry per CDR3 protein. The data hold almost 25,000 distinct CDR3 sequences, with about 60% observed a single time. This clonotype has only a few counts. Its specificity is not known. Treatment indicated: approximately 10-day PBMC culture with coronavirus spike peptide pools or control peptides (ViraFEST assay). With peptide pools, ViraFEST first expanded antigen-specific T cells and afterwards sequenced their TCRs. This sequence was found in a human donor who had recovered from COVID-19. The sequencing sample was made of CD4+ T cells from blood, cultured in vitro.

CDR3 in amino acids: CASRHTGTGPNQPQHF. Here the CDR3 DNA reads TGTGCCAGCAGGCACACCGGGACAGGGCCTAATCAGCCCCAGCATTTT. This chain uses TRBV28 with TRBJ1-5, with 9 bases aligning to TRBD1. The germline CDR1 and CDR2 sequences are MDHEN and SYDVKM. The CDR3 totals 16 residues. With 6 bases clipped from V and 4 bases from J, the junction kept 10 bases outside the gene matches. Full variable domain (outside the CDR3, taken from reference TRBV28 and TRBJ1-5): DVKVTQSSRYLVKRTGEKVFLECVQDMDHENMFWYRQDPGLGLRLIYFSYDVKMKEKGDIPEGYSVSREKKERFSLILESASTNQTSMYLCASRHTGTGPNQPQHFGDGTRLSIL.